The subject of this entry is one T cell receptor (beta chain). The data were taken from a study of blood T cell repertoires in COVID-19. Profiling relied on immunoSEQ multiplex PCR, and the TCRdb table lists in-frame clones only, not all of them. The repertoire holds about 670,000 clones, with over 80% as singletons. J gave up 8 bases and V 3 bases, and 10 bases lay outside the gene matches. Per germline, CDR1 LGHDT and CDR2 YNNKEL (reference sequence). CDR3 length equals 15 residues. This receptor was taken from a woman aged 18-29 years with acute or convalescent COVID-19. The sample was peripheral blood. The chain recombines TRBV3-1 (or the pseudogene TRBV3-2) with TRBJ1-2; 9 bases align to TRBD1. The CDR3 DNA follows: TGTGCCAGCAGCCACACGTCGACAGGGGGTACGGGCTACACCTTC. This gives the protein CASSHTSTGGTGYTF.